What follows are 21 T cell receptor beta chains derived from one specimen sequenced in a study of a mutant IDH1 vaccine in newly diagnosed glioma. The time point is: week 23, last vaccination. Each vaccine dose was 300 ug of mutant IDH1 20-mer peptide, with topical imiquimod. Using immunoSEQ multiplex PCR, the repertoire was profiled, and TCRdb retains in-frame clones only, with some absent. Of roughly 30,000 clones detected, around 84% appear once; the ten largest clones hold roughly 18%. No antigens are known for them. Source: PBMCs, taken from a glioma patient whose treatment included an IDH1 peptide vaccine. Receptors originate from a woman in her thirties with glioma.

This chain uses TRBV13 with TRBJ1-3; no definite D call. The length of the CDR3 is 12 residues. The germline CDR1 and CDR2 sequences are PRHDT and FYEKMQ (reference sequence). V lost 2 bases and J 2 bases, leaving 1 base between the germline ends. CDR3 loop: CASSLPGNTIYF. CDR3 DNA sequence: TGTGCCAGCAGCTTACCTGGAAACACCATATATTTT.

V and J are TRBV14 and TRBJ2-5, with 9 bases identical to TRBD1. CDR1 is SGHDN and CDR2 is FVKESK in the germline V gene. J lost 7 bases, V lost 1 base, and 4 bases had no gene match. CDR3 length: 14 residues. The CDR3 loop reads CASSQAMTGGTQYF. Written as DNA, the CDR3 is TGTGCCAGCAGCCAAGCAATGACAGGGGGGACCCAGTACTTC.

This clone was counted once. This chain joins TRBV7-9 and TRBJ1-1; D is perhaps TRBD1 (6 bases). The CDR3 contains 13 residues. V was pared by 10 bases and J by 6 bases, with 18 bases between. The V gene's germline CDR1 is SEHNR and CDR2 FQNEAQ (reference sequence). CDR3 loop: CATPEGGTPEAFF. The DNA for the CDR3 is TGTGCCACCCCTGAGGGGGGGACTCCTGAAGCTTTCTTT.

A few counts support this clone. The chain uses TRBV19 and TRBJ1-2; no clear D. There are 12 residues in the CDR3. Trimming left V 10 bases short and J 1 base short, with 10 bases between. Per the germline V gene, CDR1 is LNHDA and CDR2 is SQIVND (reference sequence). CDR3 sequence: CATEGGNYGYTF. CDR3 DNA sequence: TGTGCCACCGAGGGCGGTAACTATGGCTACACCTTC.

The genes are TRBV6-5 and TRBJ1-5; 9 bases are shared with TRBD1. J lost 3 bases, V lost 11 bases, and 5 bases had no gene match. This CDR3 region has 13 residues. CDR1 MNHEY and CDR2 SVGAGI come from the germline V gene. CDR3 in DNA: TGTGCCTCACGGGACAGGGTCAATCAGCCCCAGCATTTT. It yields the protein CASRDRVNQPQHF.

The chain combines TRBV6-1 with TRBJ1-5; possibly TRBD1 for D (5 bases). The germline V gene encodes CDR1 MNHNS and CDR2 SASEGT. This CDR3 contains 15 residues. Trimming took off 5 bases at V and 4 bases at J, with 15 bases between the two ends. The CDR3 here is CASSRGVGGNQPQHF. The CDR3 region has the DNA TGTGCCAGCAGTCGGGGGGTAGGAGGAAATCAGCCCCAGCATTTT.

The J gene is TRBJ1-1, the V gene TRBV13, with D uncertain. The ends were cut back, 5 bases at V and 0 bases at J, with 10 bases in the middle. Germline lookup yields CDR1 PRHDT and CDR2 FYEKMQ (reference sequence). The CDR3 runs to 14 residues. CDR3 loop: CASSHGLLNTEAFF. The CDR3 bases are TGTGCCAGCAGCCACGGACTGCTGAACACTGAAGCTTTCTTT.

This chain joins TRBV30 and TRBJ2-7; no reliable D call. The germline gives CDR1 GTSNPN, CDR2 SVGIG (reference sequence). The V gene lost 2 bases and the J gene lost 1 base, with 3 bases spanning the gap. The CDR3 has 11 amino acids. The CDR3 DNA is TGTGCCTGGAGTCCTTCCTACGAGCAGTACTTC. Protein: CAWSPSYEQYF. Full variable domain (rest looked up from reference TRBV30 and TRBJ2-7): SQTIHQWPATLVQPVGSPLSLECTVEGTSNPNLYWYRQAAGRGLQLLFYSVGIGQISSEVPQNLSASRPQDRQFILSSKKLLLSDSGFYLCAWSPSYEQYFGPGTRLTVT.

V gene TRBV2 combines with J gene TRBJ1-2; 7 nucleotides align to TRBD1. V dropped 3 bases and J dropped 8; count of bases not matched to a gene: 0. Germline values: CDR1 SNHLY, CDR2 FYNNEI. The CDR3 is 11 residues long. CDR3 loop: CASSEDRGYTF. DNA of the CDR3: TGTGCCAGCAGTGAGGACAGGGGCTACACCTTC.

The genes are TRBV9 and TRBJ1-5, with D unclear. The CDR3 extends over 15 amino acids. V gave up 0 bases and J gave up 4 bases, with 11 bases separating them. Looked up from germline, CDR1 is SGDLS and CDR2 is YYNGEE. CDR3 loop: CASSVEGVANQPQHF. In DNA, the CDR3 is TGTGCCAGCAGCGTAGAGGGAGTGGCAAATCAGCCCCAGCATTTT.

V is TRBV30 and J is TRBJ1-1; weak D call: TRBD1 (6 bases). The germline V and J ends were trimmed by 5 bases and 1 base, with 20 bases remaining between them. The CDR3 loop spans 16 amino acids. Germline CDR1 reads GTSNPN; CDR2 reads SVGIG (reference sequence). The CDR3 sequence: CAWAPTGRGTNTEAFF. For the CDR3, the DNA is TGTGCCTGGGCCCCAACAGGGAGGGGGACGAACACTGAAGCTTTCTTT.

V usage is TRBV7-9 and J usage is TRBJ2-5; 8 bases align to TRBD1. This CDR3 contains 13 residues. Per the germline V gene, CDR1 is SEHNR and CDR2 is FQNEAQ (reference sequence). Trimming removed 6 bases from V and 5 bases from J; junction bases left unmatched: 5. The CDR3 nucleotides are TGTGCCAGCAGGTCCAGGGGGCGGGAGACCCAGTACTTC. Translation: CASRSRGRETQYF.

DNA of the CDR3: TGCAGCGTTGAGGCGGGGGTAGGGGTCAATGAGCAGTTCTTC. Translating gives CSVEAGVGVNEQFF. The rearrangement uses TRBV29-1 and TRBJ2-1; 7 positions match TRBD2. The germline V gene encodes CDR1 SQVTM and CDR2 ANQGSEA. This CDR3 comprises 14 residues. V lost 3 bases and J lost 6; bases outside the gene matches: 8.

The V gene is TRBV4-3, the J gene TRBJ1-5; 7 bases are a match to TRBD1. The CDR3 spans 14 residues. Germline CDR1 LGHNA, CDR2 YSLEER. V trimming: 8 bases; J trimming: 5 bases; junction bases outside the gene matches: 9. The CDR3 sequence is CASSTDRYDQPQHF. The CDR3 DNA reads TGCGCCAGCTCCACGGACAGGTACGATCAGCCCCAGCATTTT.

The CDR3 loop is CASSQQTGESYEQYF. DNA for the CDR3: TGCGCCAGCAGCCAACAGACAGGGGAAAGCTACGAGCAGTACTTC. The rearrangement uses TRBV4-1 and TRBJ2-7; 8 bases agree with TRBD1. The J segment lost 3 bases and the V segment lost 2 bases, leaving 6 bases of the junction unmatched. The length of the CDR3 is 15 residues. The germline V gene encodes CDR1 MGHRA and CDR2 YSYEKL.

The gene calls are TRBV6-4 and TRBJ2-3; 8 nucleotides match TRBD2. V trimming: 5 bases; J trimming: 2 bases; junction bases outside the gene matches: 3. CDR3 length: 14 amino acids. The germline V gene encodes CDR1 MRHNA and CDR2 SNTAGT. CDR3 residues: CASSPGLVTDTQYF. CDR3 bases: TGTGCCAGCAGTCCGGGACTAGTCACAGATACGCAGTATTTT.

A few counts support this clone. The chain joins TRBV11-2 to TRBJ1-1; no definite D call. Germline V gene lookup returns CDR1 SGHAT and CDR2 FQNNGV. The ends were cut back, 4 bases at V and 1 base at J, with 10 bases in the middle. This CDR3 contains 14 residues. The CDR3 here is CASSYSDRNTEAFF. CDR3 sequence (DNA): TGTGCCAGCAGCTACTCGGACCGGAACACTGAAGCTTTCTTT. Filled out from reference TRBV11-2 and TRBJ1-1, the complete variable domain reads EAGVAQSPRYKIIEKRQSVAFWCNPISGHATLYWYQQILGQGPKLLIQFQNNGVVDDSQLPKDRFSAERLKGVDSTLKIQPAKLEDSAVYLCASSYSDRNTEAFFGQGTRLTVV.

This chain's CDR3 is CASSLTKTSGGYEQYF. The CDR3 coding sequence is TGTGCCAGCAGCTTAACAAAGACTAGCGGGGGCTACGAGCAGTACTTC. V is TRBV7-6 and J is TRBJ2-7; the match to TRBD2 covers 12 bases. Germline V gives CDR1 SGHVS, CDR2 FNYEAQ. V trimming: 2 bases; J trimming: 3 bases; junction bases outside the gene matches: 5. This CDR3 contains 16 residues. The full variable domain, with the rest looked up from reference TRBV7-6 and TRBJ2-7, is GAGVSQSPRYKVTKRGQDVALRCDPISGHVSLYWYRQALGQGPEFLTYFNYEAQQDKSGLPNDRFSAERPEGSISTLTIQRTEQRDSAMYRCASSLTKTSGGYEQYFGPGTRLTVT.

The chain couples TRBV5-6 to TRBJ1-1, with D possibly being TRBD1 (5 bases). Germline CDR1 is SGHDT and CDR2 is YYEEEE. The CDR3 covers 13 residues. V was clipped by 4 bases and J by 8 bases, with 15 bases between them. The CDR3 loop is CASSLQGLPEAFF. The CDR3 DNA reads TGTGCCAGCAGCCTCCAGGGTCTTCCCGAAGCTTTCTTT.

V usage is TRBV13 and J usage is TRBJ2-1, with D maybe TRBD2 (6 bases). Deletions cut 0 bases from V and 8 bases from J, with 8 bases between. Germline V gene sequence: CDR1 PRHDT, CDR2 FYEKMQ (reference sequence). The CDR3 has 13 residues. CDR3 nucleotide sequence: TGTGCCAGCAGCTTAGGCGGGGGAGATGAGCAGTTCTTC. Its translation: CASSLGGGDEQFF.

By proportion, this clone is medium-sized. This chain connects TRBV10-1 to TRBJ2-7, with a weak D call TRBD2 (6 bases). Germline loops: CDR1 WNHNN, CDR2 SYGVQD (reference sequence). CDR3 length: 14 residues. Trimming cost V 4 bases and J 2 bases, with 12 bases left between them. The CDR3 DNA reads as TGCGCCAGCAGTGGTGGTAGCGGCCCCTACGAGCAGTACTTC. Protein: CASSGGSGPYEQYF.